This T cell receptor (beta chain) is drawn from a study of vaccination effects on CD4 cells after COVID-19. Culture lasted around eleven days before CD4+ T cell isolation. Among the vaccine recipients, none had a prior SARS-CoV-2 infection, and nucleocapsid antibodies were negative. Study observations and caveats: Late after vaccination, infection- and vaccine-induced clones showed marked clonal contraction.

Assay: immunoSEQ multiplex PCR; the TCRdb copy retains only in-frame clones and omits some. This sample yields fewer than 35,000 clones, of which about two thirds are seen a single time; approximately 3.8% belongs to the top ten. This CDR3 is 14 amino acids long. In the case of this clone: Its antigen is unknown.

The chain has TRBV12-2 and TRBJ2-3; TRBD2, as called in the table, went unchecked against the DNA. TRBV12-2 is a documented pseudogene. This clonotype was obtained from a human donor who received a COVID-19 vaccine. The sample consisted of CD4+ T cells from PBMCs cultured without peptide, taken before COVID-19 vaccination. The CDR3 DNA follows: TGTGCCCCCGCAGAGGGAGAGGTTCCAGATACGCAGTATTTT. This codes for CAPAEGEVPDTQYF.